The next 7 T cell receptor beta chains were all read from a single sample in a study of blood T cell repertoires in COVID-19. Clones were sequenced by immunoSEQ multiplex PCR, and TCRdb holds only the in-frame ones, with some missing. The sample has about 76,000 clones; approximately 85% are singletons. The sequenced sample was peripheral blood. These receptor sequences come from a man aged 55 to 70 with COVID-19, enrolled during active disease.

This chain joins TRBV5-6 and TRBJ2-3, with D tentatively TRBD1 (6 bases). Germline V gene sequence: CDR1 SGHDT, CDR2 YYEEEE. The CDR3 runs 15 residues. The germline V and J ends were trimmed by 3 bases and 0 bases, with 11 bases remaining between them. CDR3 DNA sequence: TGTGCCAGCAGCTCGGACAGAGGGAGCACAGATACGCAGTATTTT. Translation: CASSSDRGSTDTQYF. The full variable domain, completed using reference TRBV5-6 and TRBJ2-3, is DAGVTQSPTHLIKTRGQQVTLRCSPKSGHDTVSWYQQALGQGPQFIFQYYEEEERQRGNFPDRFSGHQFPNYSSELNVNALLLGDSALYLCASSSDRGSTDTQYFGPGTRLTVL.

The genes are TRBV19 and TRBJ2-1; TRBD2 aligns across 9 bases. The V segment lost 2 bases and the J segment 4 bases; nucleotides outside the gene matches: 6. The CDR3 consists of 16 residues. CDR1 and CDR2 (germline): LNHDA, SQIVND (reference sequence). As DNA, the CDR3 is TGTGCCAGTAGTATATCTGCGGGGGGGGGATACAATGAGCAGTTCTTC. Amino acid sequence: CASSISAGGGYNEQFF.

The chain joins TRBV6-1 to TRBJ1-1; D might be TRBD1 (5 bases). This CDR3 spans 14 amino acids. Germline assignment: CDR1 MNHNS and CDR2 SASEGT. V was shortened by 0 bases and J by 9 bases, with 14 bases between the two germline ends. The CDR3 protein is CASSEASRGGKAFF. The CDR3 DNA is TGTGCCAGCAGTGAAGCGAGCCGGGGGGGGAAAGCTTTCTTT.

The chain is built from TRBV19 and TRBJ1-2; 8 bases fit TRBD1. After removal of 6 bases from V and 2 bases from J, the junction contained 5 bases not matched to a gene. Germline CDR1 LNHDA, CDR2 SQIVND (reference sequence). There are 14 residues in the CDR3. CDR3 nucleotide sequence: TGTGCCAGTAGGCAACAGGGGGAAAACTATGGCTACACCTTC. Its protein is CASRQQGENYGYTF.

J is TRBJ2-3 and V is TRBV7-9; possibly TRBD1 for D (6 bases). This CDR3 spans 14 amino acids. Trimming removed 5 bases at V and 4 bases at J, with 13 bases between. The germline V gene encodes CDR1 SEHNR and CDR2 FQNEAQ (reference sequence). The CDR3 is CASSQNRVPDTQYF. The CDR3 DNA follows: TGTGCCAGCAGCCAGAACAGGGTACCAGATACGCAGTATTTT. Full variable domain (missing parts from reference TRBV7-9 and TRBJ2-3): DTGVSQNPRHKITKRGQNVTFRCDPISEHNRLYWYRQTLGQGPEFLTYFQNEAQLEKSRLLSDRFSAERPKGSFSTLEIQRTEQGDSAMYLCASSQNRVPDTQYFGPGTRLTVL.

V and J are TRBV2 and TRBJ1-2, with 7 bases identical to TRBD1. CDR1 and CDR2 from the germline V gene are SNHLY and FYNNEI. The V and J ends lost 8 bases and 4 bases, in that order; junction bases with no gene match: 10. The CDR3 is 14 amino acids. The CDR3 sequence: CASFRPTGSYGYTF. The CDR3, as DNA: TGTGCCAGCTTTCGACCGACAGGGAGCTATGGCTACACCTTC.

The chain links TRBV2 to TRBJ1-2; TRBD1 might be the D (6 bases). The CDR3 sequence is 13 residues long. Germline V gene lookup returns CDR1 SNHLY and CDR2 FYNNEI. V dropped 1 base and J dropped 3 bases, with 6 bases sitting between them. CDR3 sequence: CASSEGTDYGYTF. CDR3 nucleotides: TGTGCCAGCAGTGAAGGGACAGACTATGGCTACACCTTC. The full variable domain, in which reference TRBV2 and TRBJ1-2 provide the parts outside the CDR3, is EPEVTQTPSHQVTQMGQEVILRCVPISNHLYFYWYRQILGQKVEFLVSFYNNEISEKSEIFDDQFSVERPDGSNFTLKIRSTKLEDSAMYFCASSEGTDYGYTFGSGTRLTVV.